This TCR beta chain derives from a study of STAT5B mutations in CD4+ large granular lymphocyte leukemia. Study observations and caveats: The CD4+ versus CD8+ T-LGLL clonality difference may reflect limited sample size. TRBV06-family usage was enriched in top patient clones (8/27) versus controls (2/35). Patient CD4-sorted repertoires stayed more clonal than healthy ones after leukemic-clone removal.

Either unselected PBMC or bead-purified CD4+, CD4+CD8+, CD57+ or CD56+ cells were sequenced. Notes on this clone: What it binds is not known.

CDR3 size: 15 residues. The V and J ends lost 1 base and 8 bases respectively, with 15 bases between them. Profiled with immunoSEQ multiplex PCR; TCRdb holds only in-frame clones, not every one. The repertoire holds some 8,200 clones, with about nine tenths as singletons. Source material: PBMCs. The V and J genes are TRBV5-3 and TRBJ1-4, with D uncertain. TRBV5-3 is flagged as an ORF with uncertain function. This TCR derives from a woman in her 70s with CD4+ T-cell large granular lymphocyte leukemia. The CDR3 here is CARSLKVEVKEKLFF. CDR3 coding DNA: TGTGCCAGAAGCTTGAAGGTGGAGGTGAAGGAAAAACTGTTTTTT.